The present TCR beta chain was sequenced within a study of T cells in Graves' hyperthyroidism and ophthalmopathy. On the study more broadly: At the time of initial diagnosis and before any treatment, peripheral blood was collected. Study-level points and caveats: Most clonotypes that expanded in the thyroid above 0.001 also showed up in blood. Stable hyperthyroidism was told apart from ophthalmopathy by a model built on 13 V-J features.

The CDR3 consists of 14 residues. Germline CDR1 is SGHTA and CDR2 is FQGNSA. V was cut by 6 bases and J by 3 bases, with 15 bases left in between. The source material, RNA transcripts, was used to amplify TCR beta CDR3 regions. First-round RT-PCR targeting the TCR CDR3 was performed with the HTBI primer set. TCRdb re-called the multiplex PCR reads through MiXCR, storing one row per CDR3 protein. The sample has approximately 610,000 distinct CDR3 sequences, under 15% seen once; the top ten hold 4.3%. 10 ml fresh peripheral blood yielded the PBMCs. This clonotype was detected ten times or more. The target antigen is unknown.

The sample consisted of blood. The chain uses TRBV7-2 and TRBJ2-7, with D possibly matching TRBD2 (5 bases). This TCR came from a woman aged 40 to 50 with Graves' ophthalmopathy. The CDR3 reads CASSQSWGDYEQYF. The DNA for the CDR3 is TGTGCCAGCAGTCAGTCCTGGGGAGACTACGAGCAGTACTTC.